Each of the 7 T cell receptor beta chains below was sequenced from the same sample in a study of beta chain features in type 1 diabetes. Study-level points and caveats: There was a moderate but significant shortening of TCRB CDR3s in all four CD4+ subsets of Type 1 diabetes patients.

Antigens for these TCRs are unknown. Isolated RNA was reverse transcribed in full, so expressed TCRB transcripts were sequenced. Clones were sequenced by immunoSEQ multiplex PCR, and TCRdb holds only the in-frame ones, with some missing. The table has over 600,000 clones, around 12% seen once. Sequencing used naive CD4+ T cells from blood. These receptor sequences come from a man in his thirties or forties with type 1 diabetes.

This clone was found a few times. This chain connects TRBV10-3 to TRBJ2-3; possible D gene TRBD1, 7 bases. V was pared by 8 bases and J by 4 bases, with 13 bases between. Germline V gene lookup returns CDR1 ENHRY and CDR2 SYGVKD. There are 13 residues in the CDR3. DNA for the CDR3: TGTGCCATCGGAAGCAGGGGGGCAGATACGCAGTATTTT. Amino acid sequence: CAIGSRGADTQYF.

The chain uses TRBV7-2 and TRBJ1-6, with D possibly matching TRBD1 (5 bases). V was clipped by 6 bases and J by 2 bases, with 14 bases between them. This CDR3 contains 16 residues. Germline lookup yields CDR1 SGHTA and CDR2 FQGNSA. The CDR3: CASRPGADPYNSPLHF. The CDR3 DNA is TGTGCCAGCAGACCTGGGGCAGACCCCTATAATTCACCCCTCCACTTT.

The gene calls are TRBV29-1 and TRBJ1-2, with D uncertain. Germline CDR1 and CDR2: SQVTM and ANQGSEA. CDR3 length: 11 residues. V shed 7 bases and J shed 4 bases, with 10 bases lying between them. The CDR3 bases are TGCAGCGCCGTGGAAGCCTATGGCTACACCTTC. Protein product: CSAVEAYGYTF.

This clone was seen only a few times. This sequence joins TRBV29-1 and TRBJ1-5, with 7 bases that match TRBD1. The CDR3 extends over 14 amino acids. V gave up 7 bases and J gave up 5 bases; unmatched junction bases: 11. The germline V gene encodes CDR1 SQVTM and CDR2 ANQGSEA. As DNA, the CDR3 is TGCAGCGCCATGGAGGGGGCCCTCGATCAGCCCCAGCATTTT. Translation: CSAMEGALDQPQHF.

The chain is built from TRBV7-2 and TRBJ2-5; D ambiguous. With 5 bases removed from V and 5 bases from J, the gap between germline ends came to 9 bases. Germline V gene data show CDR1 as SGHTA and CDR2 as FQGNSA. This CDR3 has 12 residues. CDR3 in amino acids: CASSPVVETQYF. The DNA of the CDR3 is TGTGCCAGCAGCCCTGTTGTGGAGACCCAGTACTTC.

V is TRBV7-2 and J is TRBJ1-1; 7 nucleotides align to TRBD1. This CDR3 contains 13 residues. J gave up 11 bases and V 5 bases, and 11 bases lay outside the gene matches. Per germline, CDR1 SGHTA and CDR2 FQGNSA. The chain's CDR3 is CASSLRDRGKAFF. The CDR3 DNA is TGTGCCAGCAGCCTCCGGGACAGAGGGAAGGCTTTCTTT.

The chain employs TRBV6-4 and TRBJ1-6, with D uncertain. This CDR3 spans 13 amino acids. The germline gives CDR1 MRHNA, CDR2 SNTAGT. The germline V and J ends were trimmed by 2 bases and 7 bases, with 6 bases remaining between them. CDR3 residues: CASSDELNSPLHF. The CDR3 DNA follows: TGTGCCAGCAGTGACGAGTTAAATTCACCCCTCCACTTT.